The rows below give T cell receptor beta chains drawn from one sample of a study of graft-versus-host responses after intestinal transplantation. TCRdb's copy holds only in-frame clones and misses some; the assay was immunoSEQ multiplex PCR. The table lists 15,000 or so clones, 67% of them singletons, with roughly 10% in the top ten. The source material was ileum tissue, sampled around 94 weeks after intestinal transplantation. The source is a human patient who received an intestinal transplant, so some T cells may come from the graft donor. Each CDR3 is given with its conserved first and last residue. The D gene is left open where the match is weak. Size values are once, few and many counts, or a class for expanded clones, and some rows have none.

clone_size	v_call	d_call	j_call	cdr3_aa	cdr3_nt
.	TRBV7-9	TRBD1	TRBJ2-1	CASSLVDRYREQFF	TGTGCCAGCAGCTTAGTGGACAGGTACAGGGAGCAGTTCTTC
.	TRBV7-2	TRBD2	TRBJ2-7	CASSLAVSSGSYEQYF	TGTGCCAGCAGCTTAGCGGTGTCTAGCGGTTCCTACGAGCAGTACTTC
.	TRBV4-3	.	TRBJ2-6	CASSQDTGSGANVLTF	TGCGCCAGCAGCCAAGATACAGGTTCTGGGGCCAACGTCCTGACTTTC
.	TRBV7-2	.	TRBJ1-1	CASSLDRVNGLSEAFF	TGTGCCAGCAGCTTAGACAGGGTAAATGGTTTATCTGAAGCTTTCTTT
once	TRBV30	.	TRBJ1-5	CAWSDLSVIQPQHF	TGTGCCTGGAGTGACCTGAGTGTAATCCAGCCCCAGCATTTT
.	TRBV5-1	.	TRBJ1-4	CASSFQGEKLFF	TGCGCCAGCAGCTTTCAGGGTGAAAAACTGTTTTTT
once	TRBV30	.	TRBJ2-2	CAWSVRSALGTGELFF	TGTGCCTGGAGTGTAAGGTCGGCACTAGGCACCGGGGAGCTGTTTTTT
.	TRBV30	.	TRBJ1-6	CAWSVLTLAAGAPLHF	TGTGCCTGGAGTGTTCTAACATTGGCGGCGGGGGCACCCCTCCACTTT
.	TRBV11-2	.	TRBJ1-3	CASSLVTGHRSGNTIYF	TGTGCCAGCAGCTTAGTCACAGGGCATAGATCTGGAAACACCATATATTTT
.	TRBV30	TRBD2	TRBJ2-3	CACGGGTDTQYF	TGTGCCTGTGGGGGGGGCACAGATACGCAGTATTTT
once	TRBV7-2	TRBD2	TRBJ2-7	CASSLAGGSFYEQYF	TGTGCCAGCAGCTTAGCGGGGGGGAGCTTCTACGAGCAGTACTTC
.	TRBV27	.	TRBJ2-6	CASSPTGFDSGANVLTF	TGTGCCAGCAGTCCAACAGGGTTCGACTCTGGGGCCAACGTCCTGACTTTC
.	TRBV27	TRBD1	TRBJ1-6	CASSFNRGYNSPLHF	TGTGCCAGCAGTTTTAACAGGGGCTATAATTCACCCCTCCACTTT
medium-sized	TRBV29-1	.	TRBJ2-7	CSVEDSSYEQYF	TGCAGCGTTGAGGACAGCTCCTACGAGCAGTACTTC
few	TRBV6-6	.	TRBJ2-5	CASSRRVGGPQETQYF	TGTGCCAGCTCTCGAAGAGTGGGGGGGCCCCAAGAGACCCAGTACTTC
.	TRBV10-1	.	TRBJ1-1	CASSERQEPTEAFF	TGCGCCAGCAGTGAAAGGCAGGAACCCACTGAAGCTTTCTTT
.	TRBV19	TRBD1	TRBJ2-5	CASSQDRQETQYF	TGTGCCAGTAGTCAGGACAGGCAAGAGACCCAGTACTTC
.	TRBV19	.	TRBJ2-3	CASSIDWGADTQYF	TGTGCCAGTAGTATAGATTGGGGCGCAGATACGCAGTATTTT
few	TRBV4-1	TRBD1	TRBJ2-2	CASSQPDRGNTGELFF	TGCGCCAGCAGCCAGCCGGACAGGGGAAACACCGGGGAGCTGTTTTTT
.	TRBV6-4	TRBD2	TRBJ2-1	CASSDSAASGHNEQFF	TGTGCCAGCAGTGACAGTGCCGCTAGCGGCCACAATGAGCAGTTCTTC
.	TRBV11-2	TRBD1	TRBJ2-1	CASSLGSDRGQFF	TGTGCCAGCAGCTTAGGTTCGGACAGGGGTCAGTTCTTC
.	TRBV27	TRBD1	TRBJ1-6	CASSQPGTVNSPLHF	TGTGCCAGCAGCCAGCCTGGGACAGTCAATTCACCCCTCCACTTT
.	TRBV19	.	TRBJ2-3	CASSPQAPDTQYF	TGTGCCAGTAGCCCACAGGCGCCAGATACGCAGTATTTT
.	TRBV5-1	.	TRBJ1-5	CASSLVGGSNQPQHF	TGCGCCAGCAGCTTGGTGGGAGGGAGCAATCAGCCCCAGCATTTT